A single sample gave rise to the 9 T cell receptor beta chains below, sequenced in a study of blood T cell repertoires in COVID-19. Clones were sequenced by immunoSEQ multiplex PCR, and TCRdb holds only the in-frame ones, with some missing. The table lists about 83,000 clones, approximately 85% of them singletons. The source material was peripheral blood. These receptors came from a human donor in a cohort sampled during active COVID-19.

This sequence joins TRBV24-1 and TRBJ2-3, with 13 bases lining up with TRBD2. V gave up 10 bases and J gave up 7 bases; unmatched junction bases: 10. Germline V gives CDR1 KGHDR, CDR2 SFDVKD. The CDR3 has 15 residues. The CDR3 DNA reads as TGTGCCACTGGGTGGACTAGCGGGAGTTTGTATACGCAGTATTTT. Amino acid sequence: CATGWTSGSLYTQYF.

This clone was counted once. The chain couples TRBV11-3 to TRBJ2-7; D possibly corresponds to TRBD1 (6 bases). Germline-derived CDR1 and CDR2 are SGHNT and YENEEA. V was pared by 2 bases and J by 7 bases, with 21 bases between. The CDR3 extends over 16 amino acids. In DNA form, the CDR3 reads TGTGCCAGCAGCTTAAGTCGTGCAGGGGACGATTGGGAGCAGTACTTC. This gives the protein CASSLSRAGDDWEQYF.

V gene TRBV15 combines with J gene TRBJ1-5; 8 bases are shared with TRBD1. The V gene end was trimmed by 1 base and the J gene end by 8 bases; junction bases not matched to a gene: 7. Germline assignment: CDR1 LNHNV and CDR2 YYDKDF (reference sequence). This CDR3 region has 15 residues. The CDR3 region has the DNA TGTGCCACCAGCAGAGGGTCAGGGGGCATGGAGCCCCAGCATTTT. It is translated as CATSRGSGGMEPQHF.

The chain links TRBV12-3 or TRBV12-4 to TRBJ2-5; 7 nucleotides agree with TRBD1. This CDR3 region has 12 residues. Losses at the gene ends were 8 bases for V and 4 bases for J; bases not matched to a gene: 4. CDR3 protein: CASSEGAETQYF. DNA of the CDR3: TGTGCCAGCTCCGAGGGGGCAGAGACCCAGTACTTC.

The J gene is TRBJ2-3, the V gene TRBV5-4, with TRBD2 matching over 7 bases. CDR1 and CDR2 (germline): SGHNT, YYREEE (reference sequence). Unmatched junction bases numbered 8, after V lost 6 bases and J lost 1 base. The CDR3 covers 15 residues. Written as DNA, the CDR3 is TGTGCCAGCAAAACCGGGGGGACGGGCACAGATACGCAGTATTTT. Translated, it gives CASKTGGTGTDTQYF.

This sequence joins TRBV28 and TRBJ1-1; 12 bases match TRBD1. This CDR3 region has 18 residues. The germline CDR1 and CDR2 sequences are MDHEN and SYDVKM. The trim removed 3 bases at V and 1 base at J, leaving 9 bases unmatched. CDR3 residues: CASSFTGTGGFPNTEAFF. CDR3 coding DNA: TGTGCCAGCAGTTTTACCGGGACAGGGGGCTTCCCGAACACTGAAGCTTTCTTT. Variable domain in full (rest from reference TRBV28 and TRBJ1-1): DVKVTQSSRYLVKRTGEKVFLECVQDMDHENMFWYRQDPGLGLRLIYFSYDVKMKEKGDIPEGYSVSREKKERFSLILESASTNQTSMYLCASSFTGTGGFPNTEAFFGQGTRLTVV.

The chain joins TRBV6-4 to TRBJ1-3, with 11 positions matching TRBD1. The CDR3 sequence is 16 residues long. Germline trimming cut 6 bases from V and 5 bases from J; bases unmatched to any gene: 9. Germline CDR1 reads MRHNA; CDR2 reads SNTAGT. CDR3 residues: CASRGEWDRGRNTIYF. CDR3 DNA sequence: TGTGCCAGCAGAGGGGAATGGGACAGGGGGAGAAACACCATATATTTT.

V is TRBV10-3 and J is TRBJ1-4; TRBD1 aligns across 8 bases. Losses at the gene ends were 6 bases for V and 1 base for J; bases not matched to a gene: 4. Germline V gene sequence: CDR1 ENHRY, CDR2 SYGVKD. The CDR3 spans 15 residues. CDR3 amino acids: CAIRGQGETNEKLFF. The CDR3 DNA reads TGTGCCATCAGAGGACAGGGAGAAACTAATGAAAAACTGTTTTTT.

This chain uses TRBV5-4 with TRBJ2-1, with 7 positions matching TRBD1. The CDR3 contains 14 residues. The ends lost 4 bases at V and 4 bases at J; junction bases unmatched: 5. The germline CDR1 and CDR2 sequences are SGHNT and YYREEE (reference sequence). The CDR3 spells CASSASQGYNEQFF. CDR3 DNA: TGTGCCAGCAGCGCCTCACAGGGGTACAATGAGCAGTTCTTC.